The 6 T cell receptor beta chains below all came from one sample that was sequenced in a study of PD-1 blockade in mismatch repair-deficient tumors. Clones were sequenced by immunoSEQ multiplex PCR, and TCRdb holds only the in-frame ones, with some missing. The data contain around 130,000 clones, roughly 86% of them singletons. The input for sequencing was peripheral blood, taken just under 74 weeks after starting pembrolizumab. The source is an adult with mismatch repair-deficient cancer.

The chain recombines TRBV4-2 with TRBJ2-1; D call uncertain. The V end was cut by 1 base, the J end by 11 bases, with 12 bases between. The CDR3 covers 13 residues. The germline V gene encodes CDR1 LGHNA and CDR2 YNFKEQ. CDR3 DNA sequence: TGTGCCAGCAGCCAAGTAATTGACCTACAGCAGTTCTTC. Encoded protein: CASSQVIDLQQFF.

This clone was seen once. The rearrangement uses TRBV19 and TRBJ2-6, with D tentatively TRBD2 (5 bases). V shed 2 bases and J shed 1 base, with 6 bases lying between them. The CDR3 is made up of 15 amino acids. The germline V gene encodes CDR1 LNHDA and CDR2 SQIVND (reference sequence). CDR3 sequence (DNA): TGTGCCAGTAGTATAACGGGGTCTGGGGCCAACGTCCTGACTTTC. Amino acid sequence: CASSITGSGANVLTF.

This rearrangement joins TRBV6-1 to TRBJ2-5; TRBD1 agrees at 8 bases. V shed 6 bases, J shed 5 bases, and the junction held 11 bases outside the gene matches. The CDR3 has 15 residues. CDR1 MNHNS and CDR2 SASEGT come from the germline V gene. The CDR3 DNA reads TGTGCCAGCAGGCAAGACAGGGGTTTGAAGGAGACCCAGTACTTC. It translates to CASRQDRGLKETQYF.

The rearrangement joins TRBV15 to TRBJ1-2; the match to TRBD1 covers 8 bases. The trim removed 7 bases at V and 5 bases at J, leaving 9 bases unmatched. The CDR3 length is 14 residues. In germline, CDR1 is LNHNV, CDR2 YYDKDF (reference sequence). CDR3: CATTPGQGLYGYTF. The DNA for the CDR3 is TGTGCCACCACCCCAGGACAGGGCCTTTATGGCTACACCTTC.

The gene calls are TRBV14 and TRBJ2-3; D gene ambiguous. V lost 3 bases and J 2 bases, leaving 15 bases between the germline ends. This CDR3 region has 16 residues. The germline V gene has CDR1 SGHDN and CDR2 FVKESK. The CDR3 DNA reads TGTGCCAGCAGCCAGCAAGATGTAGGAACCACAGATACGCAGTATTTT. Its translation: CASSQQDVGTTDTQYF.

The chain is built from TRBV9 and TRBJ2-5; 7 bases are a match to TRBD2. The end of the DNA aligns better with TRBJ2-7, so the J call may be wrong. Germline loops: CDR1 SGDLS, CDR2 YYNGEE. The CDR3 extends over 15 amino acids. The CDR3: CASSVGAGFSYEQYF. For the CDR3, the DNA is TGTGCCAGCAGCGTAGGAGCGGGATTCAGCTACGAGCAGTACTTC.